One and the same sample provided the 9 T cell receptor beta chains below, sequenced in a study of beta chain features in type 1 diabetes. Sequenced material consisted of expressed TCRB transcripts (all of the isolated RNA was reverse transcribed). Method: immunoSEQ multiplex PCR; TCRdb's copy keeps in-frame clones and lacks some. The table has around 400,000 clones, roughly 12% seen once; the top ten hold approximately 0.015%. The source material was naive CD4+ T cells from blood. The receptor set was obtained from a man aged 18 to 30 in good health.

This clone was seen only a few times. V is TRBV29-1 and J is TRBJ2-1; D might be TRBD2 (6 bases). CDR3 length equals 14 residues. V lost 2 bases, J lost 4 bases, and 12 bases lay in between. Germline CDR1 is SQVTM and CDR2 is ANQGSEA. Written as DNA, the CDR3 is TGCAGCGTTGAATTTGGGACTCGATACAATGAGCAGTTCTTC. Translation: CSVEFGTRYNEQFF.

This clone was counted a few times. The rearrangement joins TRBV30 to TRBJ2-3, with unresolved D. Trimming shortened V by 0 bases and J by 7 bases, and 8 bases separated the two germline ends. The CDR3 runs 12 residues. In germline, CDR1 is GTSNPN, CDR2 SVGIG (reference sequence). The CDR3 reads CAWSVLLHTQYF. CDR3 in DNA: TGTGCCTGGAGTGTACTGCTACATACGCAGTATTTT.

This clone was observed a few times. The CDR3 DNA sequence: TGCGCCAGCAGCAGGGACAGAATTTACGAGCAGTACTTC. This encodes CASSRDRIYEQYF. J is TRBJ2-7 and V is TRBV5-1; 7 bases are a match to TRBD1. The CDR3 is 13 residues long. Germline CDR1 reads SGHRS; CDR2 reads YFSETQ. With V trimmed by 4 bases and J by 4 bases, 5 bases remained unmatched.

This clone was counted only a few times. The chain couples TRBV7-9 to TRBJ1-4; tentatively, D is TRBD1 (5 bases). Trimming shortened V by 5 bases and J by 4 bases, and 14 bases separated the two germline ends. The CDR3 is 15 residues long. Germline V gene data show CDR1 as SEHNR and CDR2 as FQNEAQ (reference sequence). CDR3 region: CASSRPGRNNEKLFF. As DNA, the CDR3 is TGTGCCAGCAGCCGCCCAGGGCGTAATAATGAAAAACTGTTTTTT.

V gene TRBV10-3 combines with J gene TRBJ2-5; 9 bases map to TRBD2. This CDR3 spans 15 amino acids. Germline V gives CDR1 ENHRY, CDR2 SYGVKD. After removal of 2 bases from V and 0 bases from J, the junction contained 1 base not matched to a gene. DNA for the CDR3: TGTGCCATCAGTGAGCGACTAGCGGACCAAGAGACCCAGTACTTC. Its translation is CAISERLADQETQYF.

This chain uses TRBV7-3 with TRBJ2-1; 9 nucleotides match TRBD2. Looked up from germline, CDR1 is SGHTA and CDR2 is FQGTGA. V dropped 5 bases and J dropped 6; count of bases not matched to a gene: 5. The length of the CDR3 is 14 residues. This CDR3 is CASSLAGTGNEQFF. The DNA for the CDR3 is TGTGCCAGCAGCCTAGCGGGAACCGGCAATGAGCAGTTCTTC.

The sample holds a few counts of this clone. This rearrangement joins TRBV30 to TRBJ2-2; no clear D gene. This CDR3 comprises 13 residues. Trimming removed 5 bases at V and 9 bases at J, with 16 bases between. Germline CDR1 reads GTSNPN; CDR2 reads SVGIG (reference sequence). CDR3 sequence: CAWARPLGRELFF. Written as DNA, the CDR3 is TGTGCCTGGGCACGACCGTTGGGCAGGGAGCTGTTTTTT.

This clone has more than one count but fewer than ten. The chain joins TRBV30 to TRBJ1-2; weak D call: TRBD1 (6 bases). Looked up from germline, CDR1 is GTSNPN and CDR2 is SVGIG (reference sequence). The CDR3 loop spans 13 amino acids. Trimming shortened V by 1 base and J by 5 bases, and 11 bases separated the two germline ends. CDR3 bases: TGTGCCTGGAGTGAGACAGGAACTTATGGCTACACCTTC. It encodes CAWSETGTYGYTF. Full variable domain (remainder filled in from reference TRBV30 and TRBJ1-2): SQTIHQWPATLVQPVGSPLSLECTVEGTSNPNLYWYRQAAGRGLQLLFYSVGIGQISSEVPQNLSASRPQDRQFILSSKKLLLSDSGFYLCAWSETGTYGYTFGSGTRLTVV.

The table lists this clone with a few counts. The chain joins TRBV28 to TRBJ2-5; TRBD1 might be the D (6 bases). V lost 5 bases and J 3 bases, leaving 22 bases between the germline ends. Per the germline V gene, CDR1 is MDHEN and CDR2 is SYDVKM. The length of the CDR3 is 17 residues. CDR3 protein: CASSPRRWGPVEETQYF. Here the CDR3 DNA reads TGTGCCAGCAGTCCCCGTCGGTGGGGGCCGGTGGAAGAGACCCAGTACTTC.